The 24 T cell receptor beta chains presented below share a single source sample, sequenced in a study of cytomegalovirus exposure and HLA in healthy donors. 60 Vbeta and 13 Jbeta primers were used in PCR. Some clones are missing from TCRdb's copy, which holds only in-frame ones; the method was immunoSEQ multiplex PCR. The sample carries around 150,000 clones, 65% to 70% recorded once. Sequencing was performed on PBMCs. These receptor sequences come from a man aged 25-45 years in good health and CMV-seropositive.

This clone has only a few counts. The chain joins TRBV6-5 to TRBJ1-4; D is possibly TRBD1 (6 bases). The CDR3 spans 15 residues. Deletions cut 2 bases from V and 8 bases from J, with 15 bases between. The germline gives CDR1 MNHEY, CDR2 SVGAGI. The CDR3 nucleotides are TGTGCCAGCAGTTACCCGGGGGGCCGAGTCGAAAAACTGTTTTTT. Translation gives CASSYPGGRVEKLFF.

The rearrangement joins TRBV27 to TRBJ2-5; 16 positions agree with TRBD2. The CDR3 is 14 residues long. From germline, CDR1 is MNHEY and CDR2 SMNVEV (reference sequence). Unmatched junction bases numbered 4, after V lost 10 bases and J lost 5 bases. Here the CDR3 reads CATGLAGGGETQYF. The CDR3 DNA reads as TGTGCCACGGGACTAGCGGGAGGGGGGGAGACCCAGTACTTC.

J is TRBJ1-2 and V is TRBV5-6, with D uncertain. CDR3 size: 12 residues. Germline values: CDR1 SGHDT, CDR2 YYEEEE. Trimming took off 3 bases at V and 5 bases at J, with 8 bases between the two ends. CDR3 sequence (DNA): TGTGCCAGCAGCTCGGGTCAATATGGCTACACCTTC. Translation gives CASSSGQYGYTF.

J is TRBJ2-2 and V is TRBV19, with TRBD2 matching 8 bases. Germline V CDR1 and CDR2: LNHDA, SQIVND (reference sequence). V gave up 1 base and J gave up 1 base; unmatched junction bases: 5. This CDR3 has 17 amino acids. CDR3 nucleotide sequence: TGTGCCAGTAGTATAGTAGGGCTAGCGGGGAACACCGGGGAGCTGTTTTTT. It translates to CASSIVGLAGNTGELFF.

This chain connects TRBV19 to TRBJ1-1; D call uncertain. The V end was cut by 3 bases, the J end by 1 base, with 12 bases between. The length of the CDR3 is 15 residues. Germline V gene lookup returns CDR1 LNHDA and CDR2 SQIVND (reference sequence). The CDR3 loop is CASSIQMAANTEAFF. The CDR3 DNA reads TGTGCCAGTAGTATCCAAATGGCGGCGAACACTGAAGCTTTCTTT.

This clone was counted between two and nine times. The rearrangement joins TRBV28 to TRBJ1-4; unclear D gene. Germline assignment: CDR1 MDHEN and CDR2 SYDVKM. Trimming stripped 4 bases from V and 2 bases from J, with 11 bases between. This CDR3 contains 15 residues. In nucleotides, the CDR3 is TGTGCCAGCAGTTCCCAATCCCCCACTAATGAAAAACTGTTTTTT. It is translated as CASSSQSPTNEKLFF. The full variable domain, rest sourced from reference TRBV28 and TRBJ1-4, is DVKVTQSSRYLVKRTGEKVFLECVQDMDHENMFWYRQDPGLGLRLIYFSYDVKMKEKGDIPEGYSVSREKKERFSLILESASTNQTSMYLCASSSQSPTNEKLFFGSGTQLSVL.

The DNA of the CDR3 is TGTGCCAGCAGTTACTCTGTGGGCTCCTACGAGCAGTACTTC. It yields the protein CASSYSVGSYEQYF. V and J are TRBV6-6 and TRBJ2-5; D is ambiguous. The last part of the DNA fits TRBJ2-7 better; the J call may be wrong. Germline V lookup: CDR1 MNHNY, CDR2 SVGAGI (reference sequence). The CDR3 contains 14 residues.

CDR3: CASSRQGLYEQYF. CDR3 sequence (DNA): TGTGCCAGCAGCAGACAGGGGCTTTACGAGCAGTACTTC. The gene calls are TRBV6-5 and TRBJ2-5; 8 bases are a match to TRBD1. The J call is doubtful: the DNA matches TRBJ2-7 better. CDR3 length: 13 amino acids. The germline V gene encodes CDR1 MNHEY and CDR2 SVGAGI.

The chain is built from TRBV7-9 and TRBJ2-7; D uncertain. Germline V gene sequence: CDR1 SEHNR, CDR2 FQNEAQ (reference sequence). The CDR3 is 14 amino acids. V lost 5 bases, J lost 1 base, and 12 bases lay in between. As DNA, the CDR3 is TGTGCCAGCAGCCCCTCGTCAGGATCCTACGAGCAGTACTTC. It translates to CASSPSSGSYEQYF.

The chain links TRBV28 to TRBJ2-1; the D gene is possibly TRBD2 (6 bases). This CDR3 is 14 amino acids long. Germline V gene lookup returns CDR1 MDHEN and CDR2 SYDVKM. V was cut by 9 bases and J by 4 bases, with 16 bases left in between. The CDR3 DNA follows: TGTGCCAGTTTTAGCGGCGGTCCTTACAATGAGCAGTTCTTC. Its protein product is CASFSGGPYNEQFF.

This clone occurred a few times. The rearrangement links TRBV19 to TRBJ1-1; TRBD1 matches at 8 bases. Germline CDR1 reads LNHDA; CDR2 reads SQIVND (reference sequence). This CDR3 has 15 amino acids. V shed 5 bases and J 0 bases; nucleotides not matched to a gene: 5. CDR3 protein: CASSVQGAVNTEAFF. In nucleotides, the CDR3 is TGTGCCAGTAGTGTCCAGGGGGCGGTGAACACTGAAGCTTTCTTT.

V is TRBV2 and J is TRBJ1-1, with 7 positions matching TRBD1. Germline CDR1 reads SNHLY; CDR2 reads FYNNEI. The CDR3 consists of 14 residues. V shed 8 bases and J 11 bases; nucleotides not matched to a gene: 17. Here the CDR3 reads CASFSDRYRLGAFF. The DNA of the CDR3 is TGTGCCAGCTTTTCGGACAGGTACAGACTTGGGGCTTTCTTT.

Written as DNA, the CDR3 is TGTGCCAGCCGGTGGGGGCTCTACAATGAGCAGTTCTTC. Translated: CASRWGLYNEQFF. The chain combines TRBV6-1 with TRBJ2-1, with a weak D call TRBD1 (6 bases). Germline CDR1 reads MNHNS; CDR2 reads SASEGT. V dropped 8 bases and J dropped 3 bases, with 11 bases sitting between them. The CDR3 runs to 13 residues.

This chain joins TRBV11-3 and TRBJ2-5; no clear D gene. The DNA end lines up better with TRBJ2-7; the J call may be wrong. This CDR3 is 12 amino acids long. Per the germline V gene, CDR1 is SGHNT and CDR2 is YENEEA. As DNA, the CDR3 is TGTGCCAGCAACAAGGAGACCCACGAGCAGTACTTC. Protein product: CASNKETHEQYF.

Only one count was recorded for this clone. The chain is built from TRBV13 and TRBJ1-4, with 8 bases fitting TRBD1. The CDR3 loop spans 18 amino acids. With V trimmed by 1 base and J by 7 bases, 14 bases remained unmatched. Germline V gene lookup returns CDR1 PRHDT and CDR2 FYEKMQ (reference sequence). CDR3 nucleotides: TGTGCCAGCAGCTTAGCTTGGTTTTTGGACAGGGTTTCTGAAAAACTGTTTTTT. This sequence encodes CASSLAWFLDRVSEKLFF.

DNA of the CDR3: TGTGCCAGCAGTGAAAGTGTCCCAGGGTTTCTGAAGACCCAGTACTTC. Residues: CASSESVPGFLKTQYF. The chain recombines TRBV6-1 with TRBJ2-5, with D perhaps matching TRBD1 (5 bases). CDR3 length: 16 residues. Germline-derived CDR1 and CDR2 are MNHNS and SASEGT. V was clipped by 2 bases and J by 6 bases, with 19 bases between them.

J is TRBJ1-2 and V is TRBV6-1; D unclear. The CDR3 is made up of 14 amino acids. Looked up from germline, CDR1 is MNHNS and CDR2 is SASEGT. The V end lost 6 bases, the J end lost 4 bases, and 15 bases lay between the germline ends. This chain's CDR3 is CASSADRAGYGYTF. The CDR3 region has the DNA TGTGCCAGCAGCGCTGACCGGGCGGGCTATGGCTACACCTTC.

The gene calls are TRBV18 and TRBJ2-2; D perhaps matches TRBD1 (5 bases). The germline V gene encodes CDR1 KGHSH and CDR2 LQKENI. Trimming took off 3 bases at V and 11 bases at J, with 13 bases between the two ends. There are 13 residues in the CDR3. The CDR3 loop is CASSPQTGRELFF. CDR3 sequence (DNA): TGTGCCAGCTCACCCCAAACAGGTCGAGAGCTGTTTTTT.

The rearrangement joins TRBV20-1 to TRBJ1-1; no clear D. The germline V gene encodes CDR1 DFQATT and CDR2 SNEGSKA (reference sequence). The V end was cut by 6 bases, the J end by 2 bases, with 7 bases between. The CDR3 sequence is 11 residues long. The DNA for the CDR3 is TGCAGTGCCAGGCTTAACACTGAAGCTTTCTTT. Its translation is CSARLNTEAFF.

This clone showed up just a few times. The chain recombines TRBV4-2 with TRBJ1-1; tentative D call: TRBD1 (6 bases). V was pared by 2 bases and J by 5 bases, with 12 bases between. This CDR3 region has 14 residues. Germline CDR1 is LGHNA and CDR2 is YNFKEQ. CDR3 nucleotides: TGTGCCAGCAGCCAACAACAGGGAGATACTGAAGCTTTCTTT. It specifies CASSQQQGDTEAFF.

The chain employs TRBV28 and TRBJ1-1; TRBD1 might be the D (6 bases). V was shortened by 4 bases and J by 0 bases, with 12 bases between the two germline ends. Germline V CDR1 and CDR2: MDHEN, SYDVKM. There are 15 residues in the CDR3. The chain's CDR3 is CASSSAGTLNTEAFF. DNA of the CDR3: TGTGCCAGCAGTTCCGCCGGGACACTGAACACTGAAGCTTTCTTT.

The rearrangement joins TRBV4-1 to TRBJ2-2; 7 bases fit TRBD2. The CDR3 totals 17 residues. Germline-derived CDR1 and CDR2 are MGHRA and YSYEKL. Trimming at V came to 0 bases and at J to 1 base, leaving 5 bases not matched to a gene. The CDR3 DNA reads TGCGCCAGCAGCCAAGACTGGCGGGAGATGAACACCGGGGAGCTGTTTTTT. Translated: CASSQDWREMNTGELFF.

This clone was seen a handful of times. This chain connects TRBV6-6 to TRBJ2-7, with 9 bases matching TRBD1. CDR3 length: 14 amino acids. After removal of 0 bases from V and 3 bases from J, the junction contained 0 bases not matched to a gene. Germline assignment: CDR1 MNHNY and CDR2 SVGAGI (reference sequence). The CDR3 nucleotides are TGTGCCAGCAGTTACTCGGGACAGGGCTACGAGCAGTACTTC. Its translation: CASSYSGQGYEQYF.

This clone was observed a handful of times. The CDR3 reads CAWGGRTGGTGELFF. In nucleotides, the CDR3 is TGTGCCTGGGGGGGGAGGACAGGGGGGACCGGGGAGCTGTTTTTT. The rearrangement joins TRBV30 to TRBJ2-2, with 10 bases aligning to TRBD1. The CDR3 is 15 residues long. The junction had 8 bases not matched to a gene; V was cut back by 5 bases and J by 5 bases. Per germline, CDR1 GTSNPN and CDR2 SVGIG (reference sequence).